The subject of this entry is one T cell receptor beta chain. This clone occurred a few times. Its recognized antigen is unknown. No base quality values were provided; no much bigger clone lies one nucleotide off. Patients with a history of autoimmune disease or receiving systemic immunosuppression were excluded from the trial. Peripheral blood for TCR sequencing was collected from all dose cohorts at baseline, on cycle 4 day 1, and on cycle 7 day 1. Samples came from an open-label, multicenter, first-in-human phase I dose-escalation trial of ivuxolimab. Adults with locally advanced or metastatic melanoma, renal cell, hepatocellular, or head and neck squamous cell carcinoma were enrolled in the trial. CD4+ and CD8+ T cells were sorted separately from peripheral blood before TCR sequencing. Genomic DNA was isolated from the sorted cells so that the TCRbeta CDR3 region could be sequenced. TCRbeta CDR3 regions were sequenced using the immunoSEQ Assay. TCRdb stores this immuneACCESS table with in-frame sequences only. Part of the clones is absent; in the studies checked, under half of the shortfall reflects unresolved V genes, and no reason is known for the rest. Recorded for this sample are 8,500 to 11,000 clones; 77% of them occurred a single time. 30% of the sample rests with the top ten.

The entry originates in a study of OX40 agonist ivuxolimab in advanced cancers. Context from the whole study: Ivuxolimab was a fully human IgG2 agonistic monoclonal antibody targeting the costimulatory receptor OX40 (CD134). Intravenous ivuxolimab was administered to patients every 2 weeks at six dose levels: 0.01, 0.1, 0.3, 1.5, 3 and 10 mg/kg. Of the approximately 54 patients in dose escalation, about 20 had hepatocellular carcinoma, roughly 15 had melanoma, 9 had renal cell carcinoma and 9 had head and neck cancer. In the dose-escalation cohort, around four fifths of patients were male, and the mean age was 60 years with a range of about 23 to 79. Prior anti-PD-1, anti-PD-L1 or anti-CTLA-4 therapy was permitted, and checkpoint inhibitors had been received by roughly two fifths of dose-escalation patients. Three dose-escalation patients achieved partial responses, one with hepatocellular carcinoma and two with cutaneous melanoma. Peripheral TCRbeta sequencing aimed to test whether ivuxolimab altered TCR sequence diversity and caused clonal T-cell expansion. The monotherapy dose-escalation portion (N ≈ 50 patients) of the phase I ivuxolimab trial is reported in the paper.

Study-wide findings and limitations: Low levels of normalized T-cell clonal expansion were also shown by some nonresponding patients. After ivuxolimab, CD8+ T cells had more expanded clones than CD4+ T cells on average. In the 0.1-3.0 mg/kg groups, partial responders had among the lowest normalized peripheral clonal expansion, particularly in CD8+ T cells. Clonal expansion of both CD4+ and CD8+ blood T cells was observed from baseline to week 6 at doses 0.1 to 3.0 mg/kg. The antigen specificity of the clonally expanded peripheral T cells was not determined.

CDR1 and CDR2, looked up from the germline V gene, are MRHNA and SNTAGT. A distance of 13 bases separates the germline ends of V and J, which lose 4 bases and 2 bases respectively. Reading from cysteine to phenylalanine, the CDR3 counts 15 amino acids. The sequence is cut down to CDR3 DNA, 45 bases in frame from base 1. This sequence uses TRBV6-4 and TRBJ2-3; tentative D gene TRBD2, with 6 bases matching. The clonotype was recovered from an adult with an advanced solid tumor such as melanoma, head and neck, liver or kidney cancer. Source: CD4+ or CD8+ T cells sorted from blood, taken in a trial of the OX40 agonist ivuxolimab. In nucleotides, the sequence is TGTGCCAGCAGTGCCCTGTCGGGAGACACAGATACGCAGTATTTT. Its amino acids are CASSALSGDTDTQYF.